The 9 T cell receptor beta chains in this list originate from one sample, sequenced in a study of CD8 T cells in ankylosing spondylitis. Via MiXCR, TCRdb re-called the 5' RACE reads, giving one row per CDR3 protein. The profile shows approximately 250,000 distinct CDR3 sequences, under 12% of them singletons. The sequencing sample was made of blood, either unsorted or a sorted T cell fraction (not recorded which). The source of these receptors is a male donor with ankylosing spondylitis or in good health (not recorded which).

This clonotype was recorded a few times. This chain connects TRBV29-1 to TRBJ2-3; D is ambiguous. With 1 base removed from V and 11 bases from J, the gap between germline ends came to 19 bases. CDR1 is SQVTM, CDR2 ANQGSEA, per germline. The CDR3 is made up of 14 amino acids. The CDR3 sequence: CSVEGAGQVLGQYF. DNA for the CDR3: TGCAGCGTTGAAGGGGCTGGTCAGGTTTTGGGGCAGTATTTT.

As to this clonotype: A read error is possible here, since a much larger clone lies one base away. The V call is TRBV11-2, the J call TRBJ2-5; TRBD1 matches at 7 bases. The V gene end was trimmed by 8 bases and the J gene end by 2 bases; junction bases not matched to a gene: 11. The length of the CDR3 is 15 residues. The germline V gene has CDR1 SGHAT and CDR2 FQNNGV. CDR3 sequence (DNA): TGTGCCAGCGGCCCCGACAGGGTCCTTCAAGAGACCCAGTACTTC. It is translated as CASGPDRVLQETQYF.

At least ten counts were recorded for this clonotype. The rearrangement links TRBV6-4 to TRBJ2-7; the match to TRBD1 covers 9 bases. V was clipped by 5 bases and J by 0 bases; unmatched bases: 29. The CDR3 totals 23 residues. Germline V gene sequence: CDR1 MRHNA, CDR2 SNTAGT. The CDR3, as DNA: TGTGCCAGCAGTCCCCCGAAAATTTCACCGGGACAGGGCCTTCCTAGCGTCTCCTACGAGCAGTACTTC. It yields the protein CASSPPKISPGQGLPSVSYEQYF.

There are many counts of this clonotype. The rearrangement uses TRBV3-1 and TRBJ1-1, with TRBD1 identical over 7 bases. Per the germline V gene, CDR1 is LGHDT and CDR2 is YNNKEL (reference sequence). The J segment lost 1 base and the V segment lost 6 bases, leaving 14 bases of the junction unmatched. The CDR3 sequence is 17 residues long. The CDR3 nucleotides are TGTGCCAGCAGACCACGAGGGGCCAGGGGGGGGAACACTGAAGCTTTCTTT. Encoded protein: CASRPRGARGGNTEAFF.

This clonotype was observed at least ten times. This chain joins TRBV7-2 and TRBJ2-5, with TRBD1 as a possible D gene (6 bases). Germline CDR1 is SGHTA and CDR2 is FQGNSA. CDR3 length equals 16 residues. The ends were cut back, 3 bases at V and 1 base at J, with 15 bases in the middle. The CDR3 protein is CASSLGHAGVQETQYF. DNA for the CDR3: TGTGCCAGCAGCTTGGGCCACGCAGGGGTCCAAGAGACCCAGTACTTC. Combining the CDR3 with reference TRBV7-2 and TRBJ2-5 gives the whole variable domain GAGVSQSPSNKVTEKGKDVELRCDPISGHTALYWYRQSLGQGLEFLIYFQGNSAPDKSGLPSDRFSAERTGGSVSTLTIQRTQQEDSAVYLCASSLGHAGVQETQYFGPGTRLLVL.

In its sample, this clonotype was seen many times. The gene calls are TRBV15 and TRBJ1-3; D remains unclear. CDR3 length: 12 residues. Trimming cost V 4 bases and J 7 bases, with 8 bases left between them. Germline CDR1 and CDR2: LNHNV and YYDKDF (reference sequence). DNA of the CDR3: TGTGCCACCAGCATCCCCTTCAACACCATATATTTT. It is translated as CATSIPFNTIYF.

This clonotype was counted only a few times. The chain links TRBV20-1 to TRBJ2-5; D may be TRBD1 or TRBD2 (6 bases each). V was trimmed by 4 bases and J by 7 bases, leaving 13 bases between them. The CDR3 contains 12 residues. Germline assignment: CDR1 DFQATT and CDR2 SNEGSKA (reference sequence). The CDR3 spells CSATGAGSTQYF. CDR3 nucleotide sequence: TGCAGTGCTACGGGGGCCGGTTCGACCCAGTACTTC.

This clonotype has ten or more counts. The V call is TRBV29-1, the J call TRBJ2-5; a possible D gene is TRBD1 (6 bases). The CDR3 runs to 13 residues. Looked up from germline, CDR1 is SQVTM and CDR2 is ANQGSEA. The germline V and J ends were trimmed by 7 bases and 2 bases, with 14 bases remaining between them. The CDR3: CSASGQIQETQYF. For the CDR3, the DNA is TGCAGCGCCTCAGGACAGATTCAAGAGACCCAGTACTTC.

The sample holds many counts of this clonotype. The chain has TRBV5-1 and TRBJ1-4; 7 bases fit TRBD1. The V gene's germline CDR1 is SGHRS and CDR2 YFSETQ. The CDR3 extends over 16 amino acids. The V and J ends lost 0 bases and 6 bases, in that order; junction bases with no gene match: 8. In nucleotides, the CDR3 is TGCGCCAGCAGCTTGGCCCCACAGGGGATCGATGAAAAACTGTTTTTT. This sequence encodes CASSLAPQGIDEKLFF.